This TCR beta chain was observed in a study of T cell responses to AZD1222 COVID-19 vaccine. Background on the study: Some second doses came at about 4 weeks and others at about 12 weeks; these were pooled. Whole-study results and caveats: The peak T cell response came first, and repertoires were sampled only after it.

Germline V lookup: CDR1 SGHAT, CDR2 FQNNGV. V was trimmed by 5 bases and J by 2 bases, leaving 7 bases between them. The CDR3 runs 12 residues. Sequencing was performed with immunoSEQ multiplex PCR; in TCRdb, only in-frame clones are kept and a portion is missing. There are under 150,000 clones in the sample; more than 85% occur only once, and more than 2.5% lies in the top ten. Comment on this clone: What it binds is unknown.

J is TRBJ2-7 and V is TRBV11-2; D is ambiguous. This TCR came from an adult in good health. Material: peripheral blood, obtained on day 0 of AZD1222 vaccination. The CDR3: CASSRTAYEQYF. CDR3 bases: TGTGCCAGCAGCCGAACGGCCTACGAGCAGTACTTC. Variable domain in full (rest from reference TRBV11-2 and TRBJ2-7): EAGVAQSPRYKIIEKRQSVAFWCNPISGHATLYWYQQILGQGPKLLIQFQNNGVVDDSQLPKDRFSAERLKGVDSTLKIQPAKLEDSAVYLCASSRTAYEQYFGPGTRLTVT.